This T cell receptor (beta chain) originates from a study of control samples from healthy donors and cancer patients. Sequencing was performed with immunoSEQ multiplex PCR; in TCRdb, only in-frame clones are kept and a portion is missing. The repertoire holds roughly 160,000 clones, almost 90% seen once, with 4% to 6% in the top ten. V lost 4 bases to trimming and J lost 1 base, with 7 bases between them. CDR1 is MDHEN, CDR2 SYDVKM, per germline. The CDR3 spans 13 residues. This clone has only one observation. The rearrangement uses TRBV28 and TRBJ1-1; the D is unclear. This receptor was taken from a woman aged 25 to 39 in good health. The specimen sequenced was blood. The DNA of the CDR3 is TGTGCCAGCAGTTACAATGGGAACACTGAAGCTTTCTTT. It encodes CASSYNGNTEAFF.